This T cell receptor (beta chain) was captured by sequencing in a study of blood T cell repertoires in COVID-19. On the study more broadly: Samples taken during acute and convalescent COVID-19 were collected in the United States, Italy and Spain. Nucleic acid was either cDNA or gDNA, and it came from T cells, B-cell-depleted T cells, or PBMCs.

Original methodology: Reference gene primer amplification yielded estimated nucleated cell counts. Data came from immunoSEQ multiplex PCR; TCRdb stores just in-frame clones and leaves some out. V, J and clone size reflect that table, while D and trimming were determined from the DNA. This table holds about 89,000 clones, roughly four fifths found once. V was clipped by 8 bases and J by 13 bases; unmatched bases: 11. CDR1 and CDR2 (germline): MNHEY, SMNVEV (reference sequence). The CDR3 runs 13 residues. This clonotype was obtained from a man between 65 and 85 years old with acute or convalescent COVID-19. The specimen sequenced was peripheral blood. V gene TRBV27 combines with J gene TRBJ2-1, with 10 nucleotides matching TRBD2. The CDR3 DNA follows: TGTGCCAGCGGCACCGGGACTAGCGTTCCCCAGTTCTTC. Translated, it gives CASGTGTSVPQFF.